This T cell receptor beta chain is drawn from a study of T cells in localized non-small cell lung cancer. General study points: Because only a single region of the tumor was sequenced, heterogeneity remains possible. Maximal T cell clonality occurred in uninvolved adjacent lung, with tumor ranking below it.

Clones were read by immunoSEQ multiplex PCR, and TCRdb kept only the in-frame ones, dropping some. The sample lists around 130,000 clones, around 92% occurring once. About this clone itself: Its specificity is unknown.

V was pared by 3 bases and J by 5 bases, with 14 bases between. From germline, CDR1 is MNHEY and CDR2 SMNVEV (reference sequence). The CDR3 consists of 15 residues. This sample comprised peripheral blood, obtained before any cancer treatment. This TCR came from a female donor over 55 with stage I lung adenocarcinoma. This chain links TRBV27 with TRBJ2-1, with D uncertain. The CDR3 protein is CASSFYGEGNNEQFF. As DNA, the CDR3 is TGTGCCAGCAGTTTTTATGGAGAAGGAAACAATGAGCAGTTCTTC.